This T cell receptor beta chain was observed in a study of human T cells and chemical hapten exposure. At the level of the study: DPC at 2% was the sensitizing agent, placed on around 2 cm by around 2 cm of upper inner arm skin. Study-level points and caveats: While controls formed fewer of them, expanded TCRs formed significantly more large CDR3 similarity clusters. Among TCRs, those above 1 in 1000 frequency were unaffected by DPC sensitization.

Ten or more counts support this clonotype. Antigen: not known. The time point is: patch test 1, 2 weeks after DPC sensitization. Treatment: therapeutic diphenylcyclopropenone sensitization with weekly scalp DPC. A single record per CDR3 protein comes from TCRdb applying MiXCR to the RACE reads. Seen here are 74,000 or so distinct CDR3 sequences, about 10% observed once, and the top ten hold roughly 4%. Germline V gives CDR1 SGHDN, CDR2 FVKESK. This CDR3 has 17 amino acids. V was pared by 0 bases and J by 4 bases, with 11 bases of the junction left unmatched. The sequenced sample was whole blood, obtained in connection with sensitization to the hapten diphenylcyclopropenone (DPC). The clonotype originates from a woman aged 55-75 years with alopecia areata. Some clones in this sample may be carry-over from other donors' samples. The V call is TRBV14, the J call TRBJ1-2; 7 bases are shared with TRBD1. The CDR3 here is CASSQEAQGRGVYGYTF. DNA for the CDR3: TGTGCCAGCAGCCAAGAGGCGCAGGGCAGGGGGGTCTATGGCTACACCTTC.